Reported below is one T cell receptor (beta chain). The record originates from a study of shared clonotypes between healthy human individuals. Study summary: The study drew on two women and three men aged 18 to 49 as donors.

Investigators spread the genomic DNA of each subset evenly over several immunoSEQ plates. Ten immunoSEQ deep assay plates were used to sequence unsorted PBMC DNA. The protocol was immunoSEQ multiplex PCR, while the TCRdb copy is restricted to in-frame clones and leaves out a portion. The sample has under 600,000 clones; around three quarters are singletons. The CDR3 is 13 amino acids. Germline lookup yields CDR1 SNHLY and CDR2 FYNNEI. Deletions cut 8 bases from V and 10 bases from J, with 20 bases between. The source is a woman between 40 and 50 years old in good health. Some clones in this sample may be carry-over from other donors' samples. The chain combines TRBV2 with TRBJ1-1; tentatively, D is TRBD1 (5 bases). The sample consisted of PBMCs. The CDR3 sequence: CASQALGDPGAFF. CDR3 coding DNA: TGTGCCAGCCAGGCACTGGGGGATCCGGGAGCTTTCTTT.